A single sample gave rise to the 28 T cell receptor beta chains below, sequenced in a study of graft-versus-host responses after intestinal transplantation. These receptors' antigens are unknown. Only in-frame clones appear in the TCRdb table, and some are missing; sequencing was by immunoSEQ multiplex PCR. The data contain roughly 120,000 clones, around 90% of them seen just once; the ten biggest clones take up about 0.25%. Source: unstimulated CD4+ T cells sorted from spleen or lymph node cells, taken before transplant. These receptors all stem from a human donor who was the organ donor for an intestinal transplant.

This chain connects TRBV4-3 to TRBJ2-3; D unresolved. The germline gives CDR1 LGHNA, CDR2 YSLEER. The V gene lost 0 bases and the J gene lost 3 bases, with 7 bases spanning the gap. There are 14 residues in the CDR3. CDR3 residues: CASSQEPETDTQYF. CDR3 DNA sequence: TGCGCCAGCAGCCAAGAGCCGGAGACAGATACGCAGTATTTT.

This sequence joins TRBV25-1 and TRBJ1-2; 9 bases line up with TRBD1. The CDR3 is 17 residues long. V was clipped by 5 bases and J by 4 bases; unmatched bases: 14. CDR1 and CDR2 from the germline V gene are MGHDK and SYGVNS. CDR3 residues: CASSPVGTGSKGYGYTF. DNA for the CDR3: TGTGCCAGCAGTCCCGTCGGGACAGGGTCAAAAGGCTATGGCTACACCTTC.

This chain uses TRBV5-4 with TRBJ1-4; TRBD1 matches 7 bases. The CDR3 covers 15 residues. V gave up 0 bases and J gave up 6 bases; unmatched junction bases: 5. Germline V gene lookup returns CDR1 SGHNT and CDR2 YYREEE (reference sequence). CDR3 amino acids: CASSLAPGGYEKLFF. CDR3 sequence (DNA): TGTGCCAGCAGCTTGGCCCCAGGGGGGTATGAAAAACTGTTTTTT.

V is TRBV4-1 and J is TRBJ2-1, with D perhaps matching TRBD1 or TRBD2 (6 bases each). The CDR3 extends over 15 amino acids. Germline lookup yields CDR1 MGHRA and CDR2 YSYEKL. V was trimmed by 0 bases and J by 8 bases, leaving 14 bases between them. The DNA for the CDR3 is TGCGCCAGCAGCCAAGATCTTTGGGGGGCGGATGAGCAGTTCTTC. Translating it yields CASSQDLWGADEQFF.

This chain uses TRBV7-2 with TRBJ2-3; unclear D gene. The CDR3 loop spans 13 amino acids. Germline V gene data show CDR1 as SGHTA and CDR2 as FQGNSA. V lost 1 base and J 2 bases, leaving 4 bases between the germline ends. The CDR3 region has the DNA TGTGCCAGCAGCTTAGATCCCACAGATACGCAGTATTTT. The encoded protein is CASSLDPTDTQYF.

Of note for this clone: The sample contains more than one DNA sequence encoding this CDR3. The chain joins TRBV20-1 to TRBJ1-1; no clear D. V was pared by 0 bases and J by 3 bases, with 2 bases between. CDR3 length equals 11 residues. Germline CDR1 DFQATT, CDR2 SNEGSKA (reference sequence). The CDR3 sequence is CSAREDTEAFF. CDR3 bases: TGCAGTGCTAGAGAGGACACTGAAGCTTTCTTT.

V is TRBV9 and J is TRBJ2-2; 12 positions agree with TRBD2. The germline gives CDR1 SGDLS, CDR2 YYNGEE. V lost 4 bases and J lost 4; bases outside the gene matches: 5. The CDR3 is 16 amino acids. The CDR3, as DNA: TGTGCCAGCAGCAAAGGACTAGCGGGATTCACCGGGGAGCTGTTTTTT. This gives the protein CASSKGLAGFTGELFF.

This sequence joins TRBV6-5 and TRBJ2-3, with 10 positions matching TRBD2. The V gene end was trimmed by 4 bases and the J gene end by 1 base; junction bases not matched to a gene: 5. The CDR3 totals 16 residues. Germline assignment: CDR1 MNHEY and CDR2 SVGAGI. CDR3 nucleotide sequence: TGTGCCAGCAGTTCGATTGGGACTAGCGGCACAGATACGCAGTATTTT. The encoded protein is CASSSIGTSGTDTQYF.

The CDR3 DNA sequence: TGTGCCAGCAGCTTATATGGGGGCTCCTACGAGCAGTACTTC. Amino acid sequence: CASSLYGGSYEQYF. This chain links TRBV7-3 with TRBJ2-5; either TRBD1 or TRBD2 may supply D (5 bases each). Judging by the DNA end, TRBJ2-7 fits better; the J call may be wrong. The CDR3 is 14 residues long. Germline assignment: CDR1 SGHTA and CDR2 FQGTGA.

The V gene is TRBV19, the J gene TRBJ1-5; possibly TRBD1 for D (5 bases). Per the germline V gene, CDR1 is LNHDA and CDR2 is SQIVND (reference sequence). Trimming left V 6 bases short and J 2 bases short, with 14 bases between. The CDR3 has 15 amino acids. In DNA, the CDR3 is TGTGCCAGTAGAAGCCGGGGCCCGGGCAATCAGCCCCAGCATTTT. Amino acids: CASRSRGPGNQPQHF. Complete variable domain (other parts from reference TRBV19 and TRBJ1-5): DGGITQSPKYLFRKEGQNVTLSCEQNLNHDAMYWYRQDPGQGLRLIYYSQIVNDFQKGDIAEGYSVSREKKESFPLTVTSAQKNPTAFYLCASRSRGPGNQPQHFGDGTRLSIL.

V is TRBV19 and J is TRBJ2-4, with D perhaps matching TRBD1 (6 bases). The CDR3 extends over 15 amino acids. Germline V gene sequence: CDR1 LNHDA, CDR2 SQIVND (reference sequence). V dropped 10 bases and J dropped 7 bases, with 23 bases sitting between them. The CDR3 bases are TGTGCCACCTCACCGGGACAAGTCCTTGGGAACATTCAGTACTTC. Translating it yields CATSPGQVLGNIQYF. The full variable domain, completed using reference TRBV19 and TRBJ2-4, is DGGITQSPKYLFRKEGQNVTLSCEQNLNHDAMYWYRQDPGQGLRLIYYSQIVNDFQKGDIAEGYSVSREKKESFPLTVTSAQKNPTAFYLCATSPGQVLGNIQYFGAGTRLSVL.

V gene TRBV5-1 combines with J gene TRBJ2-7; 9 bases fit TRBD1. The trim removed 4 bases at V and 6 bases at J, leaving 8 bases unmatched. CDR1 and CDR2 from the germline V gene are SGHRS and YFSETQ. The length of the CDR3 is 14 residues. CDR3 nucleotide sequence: TGCGCCAGCAGCCGGGGACAGGGATTCGGCGAGCAGTACTTC. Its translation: CASSRGQGFGEQYF. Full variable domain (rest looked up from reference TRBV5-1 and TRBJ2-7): KAGVTQTPRYLIKTRGQQVTLSCSPISGHRSVSWYQQTPGQGLQFLFEYFSETQRNKGNFPGRFSGRQFSNSRSEMNVSTLELGDSALYLCASSRGQGFGEQYFGPGTRLTVT.

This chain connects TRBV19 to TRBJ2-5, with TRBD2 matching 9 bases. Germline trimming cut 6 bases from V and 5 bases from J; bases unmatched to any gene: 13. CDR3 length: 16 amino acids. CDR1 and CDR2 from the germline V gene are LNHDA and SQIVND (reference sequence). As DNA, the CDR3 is TGTGCCAGTAGCACCCTAGGGGCTAGCGGGACGGAGACCCAGTACTTC. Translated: CASSTLGASGTETQYF.

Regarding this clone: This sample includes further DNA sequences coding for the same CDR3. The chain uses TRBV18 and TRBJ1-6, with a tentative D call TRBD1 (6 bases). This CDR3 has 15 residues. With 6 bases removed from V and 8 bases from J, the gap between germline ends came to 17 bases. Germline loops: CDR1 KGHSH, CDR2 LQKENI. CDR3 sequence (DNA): TGTGCCAGCTCGTCCTGGGGGGCGAAGGATTCACCCCTCCACTTT. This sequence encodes CASSSWGAKDSPLHF. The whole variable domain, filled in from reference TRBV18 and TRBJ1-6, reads NAGVMQNPRHLVRRRGQEARLRCSPMKGHSHVYWYRQLPEEGLKFMVYLQKENIIDESGMPKERFSAEFPKEGPSILRIQQVVRGDSAAYFCASSSWGAKDSPLHFGNGTRLTVT.

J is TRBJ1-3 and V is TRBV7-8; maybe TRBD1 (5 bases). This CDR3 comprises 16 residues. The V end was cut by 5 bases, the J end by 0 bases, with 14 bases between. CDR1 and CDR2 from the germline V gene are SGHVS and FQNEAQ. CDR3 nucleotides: TGTGCCAGCAGCCCGAATGGCGGGGGCTCTGGAAACACCATATATTTT. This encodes CASSPNGGGSGNTIYF.

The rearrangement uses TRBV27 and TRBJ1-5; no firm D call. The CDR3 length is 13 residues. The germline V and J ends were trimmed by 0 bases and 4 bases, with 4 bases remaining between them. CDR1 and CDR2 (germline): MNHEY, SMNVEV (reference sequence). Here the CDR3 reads CASSLSQNQPQHF. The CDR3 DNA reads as TGTGCCAGCAGTTTATCTCAGAATCAGCCCCAGCATTTT.

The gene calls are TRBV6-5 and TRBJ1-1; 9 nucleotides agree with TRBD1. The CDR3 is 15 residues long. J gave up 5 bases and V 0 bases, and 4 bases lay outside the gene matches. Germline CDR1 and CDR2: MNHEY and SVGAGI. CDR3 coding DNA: TGTGCCAGCAGTTACTCGGCGACAGGGGGGACTGAAGCTTTCTTT. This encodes CASSYSATGGTEAFF.

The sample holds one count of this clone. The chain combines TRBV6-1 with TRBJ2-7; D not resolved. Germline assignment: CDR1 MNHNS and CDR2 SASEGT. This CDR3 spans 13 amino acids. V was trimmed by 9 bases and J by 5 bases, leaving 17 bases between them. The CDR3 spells CASKISSADEQYF. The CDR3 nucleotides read TGTGCCAGTAAGATTTCTTCTGCGGACGAGCAGTACTTC.

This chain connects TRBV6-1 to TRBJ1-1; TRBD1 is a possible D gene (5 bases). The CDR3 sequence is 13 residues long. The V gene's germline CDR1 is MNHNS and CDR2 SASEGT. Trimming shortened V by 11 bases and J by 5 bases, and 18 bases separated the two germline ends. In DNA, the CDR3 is TGTGCCGCCGGCTGGGGGATATGGACTGAAGCTTTCTTT. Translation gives CAAGWGIWTEAFF.

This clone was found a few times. The CDR3 DNA is TGTGCCTGGAGTACGTCGGGGACAGGGGTCCAGGAGACCCAGTACTTC. As protein: CAWSTSGTGVQETQYF. The genes are TRBV30 and TRBJ2-5; 10 nucleotides line up with TRBD1. J was trimmed by 5 bases and V by 2 bases; bases with no gene match: 11. There are 16 residues in the CDR3. Per the germline V gene, CDR1 is GTSNPN and CDR2 is SVGIG (reference sequence).

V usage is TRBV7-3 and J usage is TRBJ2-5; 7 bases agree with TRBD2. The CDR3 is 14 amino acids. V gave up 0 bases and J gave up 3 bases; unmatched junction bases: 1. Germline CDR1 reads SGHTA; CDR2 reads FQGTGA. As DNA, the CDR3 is TGTGCCAGCAGCTTAACGGGAGGGGAAGAGACCCAGTACTTC. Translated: CASSLTGGEETQYF.

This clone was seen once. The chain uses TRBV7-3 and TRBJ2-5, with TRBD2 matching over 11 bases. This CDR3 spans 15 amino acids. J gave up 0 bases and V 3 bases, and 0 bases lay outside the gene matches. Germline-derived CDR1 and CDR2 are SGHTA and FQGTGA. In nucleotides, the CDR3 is TGTGCCAGCAGCTTGGGACTAGCGGACCAAGAGACCCAGTACTTC. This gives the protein CASSLGLADQETQYF. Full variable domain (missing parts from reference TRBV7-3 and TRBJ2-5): GAGVSQTPSNKVTEKGKYVELRCDPISGHTALYWYRQSLGQGPEFLIYFQGTGAADDSGLPNDRFFAVRPEGSVSTLKIQRTERGDSAVYLCASSLGLADQETQYFGPGTRLLVL.

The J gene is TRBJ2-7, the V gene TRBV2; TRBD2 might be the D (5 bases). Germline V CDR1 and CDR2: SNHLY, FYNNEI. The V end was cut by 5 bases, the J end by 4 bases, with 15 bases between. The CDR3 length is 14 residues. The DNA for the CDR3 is TGTGCCAGCAGTCGAATGGGAGTCACGTACGAGCAGTACTTC. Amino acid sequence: CASSRMGVTYEQYF.

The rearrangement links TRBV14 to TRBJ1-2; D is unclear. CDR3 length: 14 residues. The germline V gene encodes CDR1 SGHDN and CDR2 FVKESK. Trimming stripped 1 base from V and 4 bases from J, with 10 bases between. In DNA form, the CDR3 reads TGTGCCAGCAGCCAAGTGGGAGGCCCCTATGGCTACACCTTC. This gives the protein CASSQVGGPYGYTF.

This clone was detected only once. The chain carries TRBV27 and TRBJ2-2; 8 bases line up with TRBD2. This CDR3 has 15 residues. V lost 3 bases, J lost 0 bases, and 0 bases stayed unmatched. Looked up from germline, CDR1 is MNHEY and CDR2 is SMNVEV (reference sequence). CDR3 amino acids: CASSFGRANTGELFF. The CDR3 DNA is TGTGCCAGCAGTTTCGGGAGGGCGAACACCGGGGAGCTGTTTTTT.

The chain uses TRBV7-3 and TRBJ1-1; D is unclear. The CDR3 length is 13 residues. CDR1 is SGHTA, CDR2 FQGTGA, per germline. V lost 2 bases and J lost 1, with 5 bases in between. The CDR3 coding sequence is TGTGCCAGCAGCTTATGGGCGAACACTGAAGCTTTCTTT. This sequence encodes CASSLWANTEAFF. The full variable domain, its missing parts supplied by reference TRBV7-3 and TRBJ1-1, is GAGVSQTPSNKVTEKGKYVELRCDPISGHTALYWYRQSLGQGPEFLIYFQGTGAADDSGLPNDRFFAVRPEGSVSTLKIQRTERGDSAVYLCASSLWANTEAFFGQGTRLTVV.

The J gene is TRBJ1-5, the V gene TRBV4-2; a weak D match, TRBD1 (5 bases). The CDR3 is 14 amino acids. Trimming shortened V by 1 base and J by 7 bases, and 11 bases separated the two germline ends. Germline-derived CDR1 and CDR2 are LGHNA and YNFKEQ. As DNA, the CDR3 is TGTGCCAGCAGCCAAGTCCAGGGAGGACAGCCCCAGCATTTT. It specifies CASSQVQGGQPQHF.

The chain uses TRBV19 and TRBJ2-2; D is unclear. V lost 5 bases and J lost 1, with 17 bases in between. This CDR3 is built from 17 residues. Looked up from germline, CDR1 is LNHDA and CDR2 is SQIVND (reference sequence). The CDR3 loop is CASSHRRSTKNTGELFF. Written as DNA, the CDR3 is TGTGCCAGTAGTCACCGACGGAGTACGAAGAACACCGGGGAGCTGTTTTTT.